A single sample is the source of the 21 T cell receptor beta chains below, sequenced in a study of CD8+CD57+ T cells in acquired aplastic anemia. Whoever was chosen for sequencing had shown CD8+CD57+ cell expansion by flow cytometry. For CDR3 and TCR beta VDJ profiling, genomic DNA was the template used. TCRdb reprocessed the reads via MiXCR and lists one record per CDR3 protein. The sample lists about 180,000 distinct CDR3 sequences, roughly 65% occurring once. The sample comprised sorted CD4+, CD8+, or CD8+CD57+ T cells (not recorded which) from PBMCs. The receptors shown here come from a human donor with aplastic anemia.

The gene calls are TRBV5-1 and TRBJ2-3; no definite D call. The CDR3 is made up of 12 amino acids. V was trimmed by 2 bases and J by 8 bases, leaving 9 bases between them. Germline V gene sequence: CDR1 SGHRS, CDR2 YFSETQ. This CDR3 is CASSLVPGTQYF. In DNA form, the CDR3 reads TGCGCCAGCAGCTTAGTCCCCGGTACGCAGTATTTT.

As to this clonotype: This may come from a read error, since a much larger clone is one base off. The chain is built from TRBV4-1 and TRBJ2-7, with D perhaps matching TRBD1 (6 bases). The CDR3 is made up of 18 amino acids. V was shortened by 0 bases and J by 4 bases, with 22 bases between the two germline ends. The V gene's germline CDR1 is MGHRA and CDR2 YSYEKL. For the CDR3, the DNA is TGCGCCAGCAGCCAAGAGATGGCAGGGGTCCCCCGTTATTACGAGCAGTACTTC. Amino acid sequence: CASSQEMAGVPRYYEQYF.

Worth noting for this clonotype: This may be a read error, as it is one base from a much larger clone. This chain connects TRBV6-1 to TRBJ1-1; 7 bases align to TRBD1. CDR3 length: 16 amino acids. Germline V gives CDR1 MNHNS, CDR2 SASEGT. The DNA for the CDR3 is TGTGCCAGCAGTGAGAGCCTAAGGGGGCGAGGGACTGAAGCTCTCTTT. Amino acids: CASSESLRGRGTEALF.

There are many counts of this clonotype. The chain uses TRBV4-1 and TRBJ2-6, with a weak D call TRBD1 (6 bases). The germline V and J ends were trimmed by 1 base and 2 bases, with 15 bases remaining between them. The CDR3 sequence is 18 residues long. The germline V gene encodes CDR1 MGHRA and CDR2 YSYEKL. The CDR3 nucleotides are TGCGCCAGCAGCCAAGGGGGACAAGGAAGGCCTGGGGCCAACGTCCTGACTTTC. Protein product: CASSQGGQGRPGANVLTF.

The genes are TRBV3-1 and TRBJ2-3, with no clear D. The CDR3 is 14 amino acids. Between the trimmed V and J ends, which lost 2 bases and 6 bases, there was a span of 12 bases. The germline gives CDR1 LGHDT, CDR2 YNNKEL (reference sequence). CDR3 sequence reads: CASSQPAPPDTQYF. Here the CDR3 DNA reads TGTGCCAGCAGCCAACCGGCACCTCCGGATACGCAGTATTTT.

This chain links TRBV15 with TRBJ1-5, with D possibly matching TRBD1 (5 bases). The CDR3 runs to 15 residues. V dropped 1 base and J dropped 2 bases, with 9 bases sitting between them. Germline-derived CDR1 and CDR2 are LNHNV and YYDKDF (reference sequence). This CDR3 is CATSRGQGGNQPQHF. The CDR3 DNA is TGTGCCACCAGCAGAGGGCAGGGCGGCAATCAGCCCCAGCATTTT.

The chain links TRBV5-1 to TRBJ2-7; D may be TRBD1 (5 bases). The CDR3 runs to 14 residues. V was clipped by 2 bases and J by 1 base, with 10 bases between them. The V gene's germline CDR1 is SGHRS and CDR2 YFSETQ. The CDR3 DNA is TGCGCCAGCAGCTTCACCGACAGTTCCTACGAGCAGTACTTC. As protein: CASSFTDSSYEQYF.

The chain combines TRBV10-1 with TRBJ2-3, with 8 positions matching TRBD1. CDR1 WNHNN and CDR2 SYGVQD come from the germline V gene (reference sequence). V trimming: 1 base; J trimming: 2 bases; junction bases outside the gene matches: 5. The CDR3 is 16 amino acids. The CDR3 nucleotides read TGCGCCAGCAGTGAGTTTCAGGGGGCGCACACAGATACGCAGTATTTT. Translation gives CASSEFQGAHTDTQYF.

The gene calls are TRBV7-6 and TRBJ2-5; possible D gene TRBD1, 6 bases. This CDR3 comprises 16 residues. V dropped 5 bases and J dropped 4 bases, with 20 bases sitting between them. CDR1 is SGHVS and CDR2 is FNYEAQ in the germline V gene. This CDR3 is CASSRPSGVTGETQYF. The CDR3 DNA reads TGTGCCAGCAGCCGACCTTCAGGGGTAACGGGAGAGACCCAGTACTTC.

This clonotype was observed at least ten times. V and J are TRBV7-6 and TRBJ2-1; unclear D gene. The CDR3 extends over 13 amino acids. V lost 10 bases and J lost 0, with 10 bases in between. Germline loops: CDR1 SGHVS, CDR2 FNYEAQ. CDR3 region: CATGVSSYNEQFF. The CDR3 coding sequence is TGTGCCACTGGGGTCAGCTCCTACAATGAGCAGTTCTTC.

The chain has TRBV7-6 and TRBJ2-7, with 9 bases matching TRBD1. V lost 6 bases to trimming and J lost 3 bases; unmatched junction nucleotides: 6. CDR1 SGHVS and CDR2 FNYEAQ come from the germline V gene. The CDR3 spans 14 residues. CDR3: CASSWTGAVYEQYF. CDR3 bases: TGTGCCAGCAGTTGGACAGGGGCCGTCTACGAGCAGTACTTC.

The table lists this clonotype with many counts. The rearrangement joins TRBV6-5 to TRBJ2-1; D is ambiguous. V was pared by 0 bases and J by 6 bases, with 6 bases between. The germline V gene has CDR1 MNHEY and CDR2 SVGAGI. The CDR3 is 13 residues long. The CDR3 nucleotides read TGTGCCAGCAGTTACTCGTTGATCAATGAGCAGTTCTTC. It translates to CASSYSLINEQFF.

V is TRBV7-9 and J is TRBJ2-7; 7 bases map to TRBD2. This CDR3 contains 13 residues. Germline loops: CDR1 SEHNR, CDR2 FQNEAQ (reference sequence). V was pared by 4 bases and J by 6 bases, with 6 bases of the junction left unmatched. CDR3 bases: TGTGCCAGCAGCTCCTGGACTAGTCGCGAGCAGTACTTC. Translating gives CASSSWTSREQYF.

V usage is TRBV11-1 and J usage is TRBJ2-5; D gene unclear. The CDR3 totals 15 residues. The ends were cut back, 6 bases at V and 2 bases at J, with 16 bases in the middle. Germline CDR1 reads SGHAT; CDR2 reads FQDESV (reference sequence). The CDR3 spells CASSQPGSPQETQYF. The DNA of the CDR3 is TGTGCCAGCAGTCAACCCGGGTCTCCTCAAGAGACCCAGTACTTC.

This chain links TRBV19 with TRBJ2-5; maybe TRBD2 (5 bases). Trimming left V 7 bases short and J 5 bases short, with 14 bases between. There are 13 residues in the CDR3. The germline V gene has CDR1 LNHDA and CDR2 SQIVND (reference sequence). CDR3 protein: CASKTGGSETQYF. The CDR3 nucleotides are TGTGCCAGTAAGACCGGAGGTTCGGAGACCCAGTACTTC.

This clonotype was counted ten times or more. The rearrangement links TRBV9 to TRBJ2-1; TRBD1 might be the D (6 bases). CDR3 size: 16 residues. The germline V and J ends were trimmed by 4 bases and 3 bases, with 17 bases remaining between them. Germline V CDR1 and CDR2: SGDLS, YYNGEE. CDR3 DNA: TGTGCCAGCAGCACTTTTGGACAGTCCCACTACAATGAGCAGTTCTTC. This codes for CASSTFGQSHYNEQFF.

The chain carries TRBV7-9 and TRBJ2-1; D is unclear. V shed 5 bases and J shed 7 bases, with 12 bases lying between them. This CDR3 comprises 13 residues. CDR1 is SEHNR, CDR2 FQNEAQ, per germline (reference sequence). CDR3 nucleotide sequence: TGTGCCAGCAGCGCCCCTCGAGGAAATGAGCAGTTCTTC. It codes for CASSAPRGNEQFF.

This chain joins TRBV29-1 and TRBJ2-2; D not certain. The CDR3 sequence is 13 residues long. From germline, CDR1 is SQVTM and CDR2 ANQGSEA. V was cut by 5 bases and J by 5 bases, with 12 bases left in between. The CDR3 region is CSVSRVGTGELFF. The CDR3 bases are TGCAGCGTTTCTCGGGTAGGAACCGGGGAGCTGTTTTTT.

The V and J genes are TRBV24-1 and TRBJ1-1; D gene ambiguous. Trimming left V 0 bases short and J 1 base short, with 8 bases between. This CDR3 comprises 15 residues. Germline V gene sequence: CDR1 KGHDR, CDR2 SFDVKD. CDR3 region: CATSDLGWENTEAFF. CDR3 nucleotides: TGTGCCACCAGTGATTTGGGCTGGGAGAACACTGAAGCTTTCTTT.

The V gene is TRBV7-2, the J gene TRBJ2-7; D ambiguous. Trimming shortened V by 3 bases and J by 3 bases, and 9 bases separated the two germline ends. The germline gives CDR1 SGHTA, CDR2 FQGNSA. The CDR3 loop spans 13 amino acids. The CDR3 bases are TGTGCCAGCAGCTTCACGACGATCTACGAGCAGTACTTC. Its protein is CASSFTTIYEQYF.

The J gene is TRBJ2-2, the V gene TRBV9; 10 nucleotides line up with TRBD1. This CDR3 spans 15 amino acids. After removal of 0 bases from V and 6 bases from J, the junction contained 2 bases not matched to a gene. The germline CDR1 and CDR2 sequences are SGDLS and YYNGEE. The CDR3 nucleotides are TGTGCCAGCAGCGTAGCGGGACAGGGGTCCGGGGAGCTGTTTTTT. It is translated as CASSVAGQGSGELFF.